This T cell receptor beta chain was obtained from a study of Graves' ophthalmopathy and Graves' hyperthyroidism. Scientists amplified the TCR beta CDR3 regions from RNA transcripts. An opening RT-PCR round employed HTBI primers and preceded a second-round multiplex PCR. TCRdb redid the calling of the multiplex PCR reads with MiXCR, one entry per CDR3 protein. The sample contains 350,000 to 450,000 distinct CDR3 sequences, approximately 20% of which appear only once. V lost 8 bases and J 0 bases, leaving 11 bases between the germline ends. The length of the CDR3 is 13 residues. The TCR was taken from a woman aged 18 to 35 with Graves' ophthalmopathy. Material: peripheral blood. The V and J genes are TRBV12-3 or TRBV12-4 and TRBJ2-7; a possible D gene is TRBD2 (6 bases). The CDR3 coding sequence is TGTGCCAGCGCTAGCGACTCCTCCTACGAGCAGTACTTC. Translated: CASASDSSYEQYF.